These 21 T cell receptor beta chains were all obtained from the same sample, sequenced in a study of shared clonotypes between healthy human individuals. TCRdb's table, derived via immunoSEQ multiplex PCR, lists solely in-frame clones and lacks some. The sample records 730,000 or so clones, around 72% being singletons. Sequencing was carried out using memory CD4+ T cells sorted from blood. The sample's subset: CD45RA-negative fraction. The receptor set was obtained from a woman in her 30s in good health.

This clone was seen a single time. The chain is built from TRBV11-2 and TRBJ1-5, with 7 bases fitting TRBD1. The junction had 2 bases not matched to a gene; V was cut back by 2 bases and J by 1 base. The CDR3 sequence is 15 residues long. Germline V gene sequence: CDR1 SGHAT, CDR2 FQNNGV. The CDR3 nucleotides read TGTGCCAGCAGCTTACACAGGGGAAGCAATCAGCCCCAGCATTTT. It specifies CASSLHRGSNQPQHF.

The count of this clone is one. The genes are TRBV10-3 and TRBJ1-1, with 10 bases that match TRBD1. The J segment lost 5 bases and the V segment lost 6 bases, leaving 9 bases of the junction unmatched. CDR1 ENHRY and CDR2 SYGVKD come from the germline V gene. The CDR3 has 15 residues. The CDR3 nucleotides are TGTGCCATCAGCCACGGGACAGGGGAGGGGACTGAAGCTTTCTTT. Translated, it gives CAISHGTGEGTEAFF.

The CDR3 spells CASSYLGVPDRGYTF. The CDR3 nucleotides are TGTGCCAGCAGTTACCTCGGAGTGCCGGACAGGGGCTACACCTTC. The V call is TRBV6-6, the J call TRBJ1-2, with 7 nucleotides matching TRBD1. V shed 2 bases, J shed 8 bases, and the junction held 11 bases outside the gene matches. CDR1 is MNHNY and CDR2 is SVGAGI in the germline V gene (reference sequence). The CDR3 loop spans 15 amino acids.

With regard to this clone: Within the sample, other DNA sequences also encode this same CDR3. The V gene is TRBV5-1, the J gene TRBJ1-4, with unresolved D. Germline V gene lookup returns CDR1 SGHRS and CDR2 YFSETQ. The CDR3 is 14 residues long. V was clipped by 4 bases and J by 0 bases, with 7 bases between them. Here the CDR3 DNA reads TGCGCCAGCAGCCCGGGTGCAACTAATGAAAAACTGTTTTTT. Amino acids: CASSPGATNEKLFF.

As regards this clone: The sample contains more than one DNA sequence encoding this CDR3. The V and J genes are TRBV28 and TRBJ1-4; TRBD1 matches 7 bases. The germline V gene encodes CDR1 MDHEN and CDR2 SYDVKM. The CDR3 has 14 amino acids. The V and J ends lost 6 bases and 7 bases, in that order; junction bases with no gene match: 8. The CDR3 loop is CASSPQGISEKLFF. Here the CDR3 DNA reads TGTGCCAGCAGCCCACAGGGGATAAGTGAAAAACTGTTTTTT. The whole variable domain, filled in from reference TRBV28 and TRBJ1-4, reads DVKVTQSSRYLVKRTGEKVFLECVQDMDHENMFWYRQDPGLGLRLIYFSYDVKMKEKGDIPEGYSVSREKKERFSLILESASTNQTSMYLCASSPQGISEKLFFGSGTQLSVL.

The chain employs TRBV28 and TRBJ1-4, with TRBD1 identical over 8 bases. Germline-derived CDR1 and CDR2 are MDHEN and SYDVKM. Trimming took 5 bases from V and 6 from J; bases not matched to a gene: 2. This CDR3 region has 13 residues. CDR3 coding DNA: TGTGCCAGCAGTCCGGGACAGGATGAAAAACTGTTTTTT. This encodes CASSPGQDEKLFF. Looking up the rest from reference TRBV28 and TRBJ1-4 gives the full variable domain: DVKVTQSSRYLVKRTGEKVFLECVQDMDHENMFWYRQDPGLGLRLIYFSYDVKMKEKGDIPEGYSVSREKKERFSLILESASTNQTSMYLCASSPGQDEKLFFGSGTQLSVL.

Regarding this clone: Other DNA sequences in the same sample also yield this CDR3. The chain is built from TRBV6-6 and TRBJ1-3, with a possible D match to TRBD1 (5 bases). Germline CDR1 MNHNY, CDR2 SVGAGI (reference sequence). This CDR3 is built from 12 residues. Deletions cut 2 bases from V and 7 bases from J, with 6 bases between. CDR3 in amino acids: CASSYRGNTIYF. DNA for the CDR3: TGTGCCAGCAGTTACAGGGGCAACACCATATATTTT.

Only a few counts were recorded for this clone. The chain recombines TRBV18 with TRBJ1-1; D ambiguous. Trimming took 0 bases from V and 4 from J, leaving 6 bases between them. Germline assignment: CDR1 KGHSH and CDR2 LQKENI. CDR3 length: 13 amino acids. The CDR3 DNA reads TGTGCCAGCTCACCACCCCAAGCCACTGAAGCTTTCTTT. As protein: CASSPPQATEAFF. Full variable domain (rest looked up from reference TRBV18 and TRBJ1-1): NAGVMQNPRHLVRRRGQEARLRCSPMKGHSHVYWYRQLPEEGLKFMVYLQKENIIDESGMPKERFSAEFPKEGPSILRIQQVVRGDSAAYFCASSPPQATEAFFGQGTRLTVV.

The chain carries TRBV9 and TRBJ2-2; TRBD2 aligns across 13 bases. The V segment lost 2 bases and the J segment 6 bases; nucleotides outside the gene matches: 10. The CDR3 is 18 residues long. The germline CDR1 and CDR2 sequences are SGDLS and YYNGEE. For the CDR3, the DNA is TGTGCCAGCAGCGTGGGACTAGCGGGAATAAGAGGGGCCGGGGAGCTGTTTTTT. Its translation is CASSVGLAGIRGAGELFF. Together with reference TRBV9 and TRBJ2-2, the CDR3 gives the full variable domain: DSGVTQTPKHLITATGQRVTLRCSPRSGDLSVYWYQQSLDQGLQFLIQYYNGEERAKGNILERFSAQQFPDLHSELNLSSLELGDSALYFCASSVGLAGIRGAGELFFGEGSRLTVL.

The chain is built from TRBV6-1 and TRBJ2-7; D unresolved. Trimming stripped 7 bases from V and 12 bases from J, with 22 bases between. CDR1 and CDR2 (germline): MNHNS, SASEGT. The CDR3 spans 13 residues. The CDR3 reads CASNPPPLGALYF. CDR3 DNA: TGTGCCAGCAACCCTCCTCCGCTTGGAGCGTTGTACTTC.

V and J are TRBV30 and TRBJ1-1, with D possibly being TRBD1 (6 bases). The germline V and J ends were trimmed by 3 bases and 1 base, with 9 bases remaining between them. The CDR3 loop spans 13 amino acids. Germline CDR1 GTSNPN, CDR2 SVGIG (reference sequence). The DNA of the CDR3 is TGTGCCTGGAGGAGGGGGGCGAACACTGAAGCTTTCTTT. Protein sequence: CAWRRGANTEAFF.

This clone was detected only a few times. Other nucleotide sequences in the sample specify the same CDR3. CDR3 region: CSVDEGVETQYF. The CDR3 coding sequence is TGCAGCGTTGACGAGGGTGTAGAGACCCAGTACTTC. This sequence joins TRBV29-1 and TRBJ2-5; D perhaps matches TRBD2 (5 bases). The CDR3 sequence is 12 residues long. CDR1 and CDR2 (germline): SQVTM, ANQGSEA. V lost 3 bases and J lost 4, with 9 bases in between.

This clone was detected once. The rearrangement joins TRBV19 to TRBJ2-6; D ambiguous. Per the germline V gene, CDR1 is LNHDA and CDR2 is SQIVND (reference sequence). The CDR3 totals 16 residues. V gave up 1 base and J gave up 2 bases, with 9 bases separating them. For the CDR3, the DNA is TGTGCCAGTAGTATAGCGGGCGGTACTGGGGCCAACGTCCTGACTTTC. Protein: CASSIAGGTGANVLTF.

In its sample, this clone was seen a few times. This chain links TRBV29-1 with TRBJ1-1, with no clear D. CDR1 is SQVTM and CDR2 is ANQGSEA in the germline V gene. The CDR3 loop spans 11 amino acids. Trimming removed 5 bases from V and 1 base from J, with 5 bases in between. The CDR3 DNA reads TGCAGCGTTCACCCGAACACTGAAGCTTTCTTT. It yields the protein CSVHPNTEAFF.

The V and J genes are TRBV25-1 and TRBJ2-5; 16 bases map to TRBD2. Germline CDR1 reads MGHDK; CDR2 reads SYGVNS. The CDR3 is made up of 15 amino acids. J was trimmed by 7 bases and V by 4 bases; bases with no gene match: 3. In DNA, the CDR3 is TGTGCCAGCAGTGGCGGGACTAGCGGGAGGGGGACCCAGTACTTC. Encoded protein: CASSGGTSGRGTQYF.

V gene TRBV27 combines with J gene TRBJ1-4; D call uncertain. Germline CDR1 and CDR2: MNHEY and SMNVEV (reference sequence). Trimming took 6 bases from V and 5 from J, leaving 22 bases between them. The CDR3 has 17 amino acids. The CDR3 spells CASSSPTRGRGNEKLFF. Written as DNA, the CDR3 is TGTGCCAGCAGCTCCCCAACTCGAGGGCGAGGGAATGAAAAACTGTTTTTT.

The chain recombines TRBV6-6 with TRBJ2-5; 10 nucleotides align to TRBD2. The V and J ends lost 5 bases and 7 bases, in that order; junction bases with no gene match: 10. The CDR3 loop spans 15 amino acids. In germline, CDR1 is MNHNY, CDR2 SVGAGI (reference sequence). CDR3: CASSAATSGLGTQYF. In DNA form, the CDR3 reads TGTGCCAGCAGTGCCGCGACTAGCGGGTTGGGGACCCAGTACTTC.

The chain carries TRBV19 and TRBJ1-1; TRBD1 might be the D (6 bases). V was cut by 5 bases and J by 4 bases, with 14 bases left in between. The CDR3 totals 14 residues. Germline V gives CDR1 LNHDA, CDR2 SQIVND (reference sequence). The CDR3 spells CASSGGGRATEAFF. DNA of the CDR3: TGTGCCAGTAGTGGCGGGGGCAGGGCCACTGAAGCTTTCTTT.

As regards this clone: Other DNA sequences in this specimen translate into the identical CDR3. The chain has TRBV28 and TRBJ1-2; D gene ambiguous. Per germline, CDR1 MDHEN and CDR2 SYDVKM. Between the trimmed V and J ends, which lost 2 bases and 2 bases, there was a span of 6 bases. The CDR3 extends over 13 amino acids. The CDR3 loop is CASSLNGNYGYTF. Here the CDR3 DNA reads TGTGCCAGCAGTTTAAACGGCAACTATGGCTACACCTTC.

This clone occurred a few times. V gene TRBV6-5 combines with J gene TRBJ2-7; 8 positions agree with TRBD1. The CDR3 runs to 14 residues. In germline, CDR1 is MNHEY, CDR2 SVGAGI. Trimming cost V 8 bases and J 7 bases; bases outside gene matches: 13. The CDR3 here is CASARTGPLGEQYF. The CDR3 DNA reads TGTGCCAGCGCGAGGACAGGGCCTCTGGGGGAGCAGTACTTC.

The chain employs TRBV4-1 and TRBJ2-3; 13 nucleotides match TRBD2. The length of the CDR3 is 16 residues. J lost 6 bases, V lost 3 bases, and 6 bases had no gene match. Germline V gene sequence: CDR1 MGHRA, CDR2 YSYEKL. DNA for the CDR3: TGCGCCAGCAGCCACAGGACTAGCGGGAGTTCGGATACGCAGTATTTT. Protein product: CASSHRTSGSSDTQYF.